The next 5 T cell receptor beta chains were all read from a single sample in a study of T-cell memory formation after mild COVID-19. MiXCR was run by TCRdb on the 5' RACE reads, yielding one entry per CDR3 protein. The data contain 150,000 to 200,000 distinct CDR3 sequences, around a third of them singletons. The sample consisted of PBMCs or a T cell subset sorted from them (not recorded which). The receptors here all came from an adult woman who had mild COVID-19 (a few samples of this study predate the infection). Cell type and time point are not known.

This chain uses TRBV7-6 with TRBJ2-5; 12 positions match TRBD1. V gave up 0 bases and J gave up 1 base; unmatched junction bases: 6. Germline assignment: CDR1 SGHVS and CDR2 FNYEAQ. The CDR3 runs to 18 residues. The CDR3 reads CASSLAEGDRGLQETQYF. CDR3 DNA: TGTGCCAGCAGCTTAGCCGAAGGGGACAGGGGGCTCCAAGAGACCCAGTACTTC.

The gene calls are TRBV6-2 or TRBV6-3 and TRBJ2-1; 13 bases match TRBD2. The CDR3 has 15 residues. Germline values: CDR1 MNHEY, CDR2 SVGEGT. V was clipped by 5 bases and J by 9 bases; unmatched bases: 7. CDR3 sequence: CASSPLGLAGAEQFF. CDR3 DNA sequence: TGTGCCAGCAGTCCCCTAGGACTAGCGGGAGCTGAGCAGTTCTTC.

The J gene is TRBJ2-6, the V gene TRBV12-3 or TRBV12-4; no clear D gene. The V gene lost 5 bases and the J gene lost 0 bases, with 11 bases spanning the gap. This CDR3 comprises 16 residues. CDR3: CASSRRAGSGANVLTF. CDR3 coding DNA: TGTGCCAGCAGTCGGAGAGCCGGCTCTGGGGCCAACGTCCTGACTTTC.

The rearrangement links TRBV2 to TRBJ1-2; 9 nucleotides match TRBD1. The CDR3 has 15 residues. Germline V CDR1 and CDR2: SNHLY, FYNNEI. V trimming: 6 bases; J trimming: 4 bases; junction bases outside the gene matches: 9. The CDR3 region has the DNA TGTGCCAGCAGGGCTCGGGGACAGGGCTCCTATGGCTACACCTTC. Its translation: CASRARGQGSYGYTF.

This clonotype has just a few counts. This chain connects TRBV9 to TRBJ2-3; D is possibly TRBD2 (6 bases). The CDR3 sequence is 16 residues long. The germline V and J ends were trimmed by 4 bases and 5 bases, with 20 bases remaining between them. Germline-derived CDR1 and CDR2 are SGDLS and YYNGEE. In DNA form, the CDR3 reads TGTGCCAGCAGCCTAGGGTTCACGGGAGCGGGAGATACGCAGTATTTT. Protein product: CASSLGFTGAGDTQYF. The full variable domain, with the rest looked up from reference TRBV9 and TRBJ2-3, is DSGVTQTPKHLITATGQRVTLRCSPRSGDLSVYWYQQSLDQGLQFLIQYYNGEERAKGNILERFSAQQFPDLHSELNLSSLELGDSALYFCASSLGFTGAGDTQYFGPGTRLTVL.